Reported below is one TCR beta chain. Its cognate antigen is unknown. Germline CDR1 reads SGHAT; CDR2 reads FQNNGV. The junction had 13 bases not matched to a gene; V was cut back by 4 bases and J by 6 bases. The CDR3 spans 17 residues. PCR used 60 Vbeta primers and 13 Jbeta primers. TCRdb's table, derived via immunoSEQ multiplex PCR, lists solely in-frame clones and lacks some. The sample lists around 170,000 clones, approximately 84% occurring once. The data derive from a study of cytomegalovirus exposure and HLA in healthy donors. Across the whole study: The Caucasian-associated ancestry cluster contained more than 75% of the approximately 390 genotyped donors.

Whole-study results and caveats: Reportedly, a later analysis found an Asian-associated ancestry cluster had fewer N-insertions than the approximately 640-donor mean. The authors later found HLA-associated TCR beta chains more clonally expanded than equally common others.

The clonotype comes from a middle-aged man in good health and CMV-seronegative. The sequenced sample was PBMCs. The chain carries TRBV11-2 and TRBJ2-3; 10 positions match TRBD2. The CDR3 region is CASSYRQRGGRSDTQYF. The CDR3 nucleotides are TGTGCCAGCAGCTACCGCCAGCGGGGGGGCCGGTCGGATACGCAGTATTTT.